A selection of T cell receptor beta chains follows, all from one sample in a study of OX40 agonist ivuxolimab in advanced cancers. Sequencing used immunoSEQ multiplex PCR; TCRdb keeps in-frame clones, though not all of them. There are 77,000 or so clones in the sample; approximately 78% occur only once, and approximately 5% lies in the top ten. This specimen consisted of CD4+ or CD8+ T cells sorted from blood, obtained in a trial of the OX40 agonist ivuxolimab. The receptors stem from an adult with an advanced solid tumor such as melanoma, head and neck, liver or kidney cancer. Each CDR3 is given with its conserved first and last residue. D genes are given only for firm matches. Expanded clones get a size class; other rows say once, few or many, or leave the size out.

v_call: TRBV5-6
cdr3_length: 19
clone_size: -
d_call: TRBD2
j_call: TRBJ2-3
cdr3_aa: CASSLARGSGLAGKDTQYF
cdr3_nt: TGTGCCAGCAGCTTGGCCAGGGGTTCCGGACTAGCGGGCAAGGATACGCAGTATTTT

v_call: TRBV29-1
cdr3_length: 15
clone_size: few
d_call: TRBD1
j_call: TRBJ2-3
cdr3_aa: CSAGQGAGGTDTQYF
cdr3_nt: TGCAGCGCCGGACAGGGGGCAGGAGGCACAGATACGCAGTATTTT

v_call: TRBV23-1
cdr3_length: 17
clone_size: -
d_call: -
j_call: TRBJ2-2
cdr3_aa: CASSQSISITNTGELFF
cdr3_nt: TGCGCCAGCAGTCAATCGATAAGTATCACGAACACCGGGGAGCTGTTTTTT

v_call: TRBV19
cdr3_length: 15
clone_size: once
d_call: -
j_call: TRBJ2-3
cdr3_aa: CASSTRGVGEDTQYF
cdr3_nt: TGTGCCAGTAGTACGAGGGGAGTGGGGGAGGATACGCAGTATTTT

v_call: TRBV2
cdr3_length: 15
clone_size: -
d_call: -
j_call: TRBJ1-5
cdr3_aa: CASSERGNSNQPQHF
cdr3_nt: TGTGCCAGCAGTGAAAGAGGAAATAGCAATCAGCCCCAGCATTTT

v_call: TRBV19
cdr3_length: 14
clone_size: -
d_call: TRBD1
j_call: TRBJ2-3
cdr3_aa: CASSQDRGADTQYF
cdr3_nt: TGTGCCAGTAGTCAAGACAGGGGAGCAGATACGCAGTATTTT

v_call: TRBV6-1
cdr3_length: 13
clone_size: -
d_call: -
j_call: TRBJ1-1
cdr3_aa: CASILTPNTEAFF
cdr3_nt: TGTGCCAGCATTCTCACTCCGAACACTGAAGCTTTCTTT

v_call: TRBV5-1
cdr3_length: 15
clone_size: -
d_call: -
j_call: TRBJ1-6
cdr3_aa: CASSEGSSYNSPLHF
cdr3_nt: TGCGCCAGCAGCGAGGGGAGCTCCTATAATTCACCCCTCCACTTT

v_call: TRBV19
cdr3_length: 17
clone_size: -
d_call: -
j_call: TRBJ1-2
cdr3_aa: CASSMSFGQTLWYGYTF
cdr3_nt: TGTGCCAGTAGTATGAGTTTCGGGCAGACTCTCTGGTATGGCTACACCTTC

v_call: TRBV9
cdr3_length: 16
clone_size: -
d_call: -
j_call: TRBJ1-4
cdr3_aa: CASSPGRGATNEKLFF
cdr3_nt: TGTGCCAGCAGCCCAGGCAGGGGTGCAACTAATGAAAAACTGTTTTTT

v_call: TRBV11-2
cdr3_length: 17
clone_size: -
d_call: TRBD2
j_call: TRBJ2-1
cdr3_aa: CASSPRGLAGPYNEQFF
cdr3_nt: TGTGCCAGCAGCCCCCGGGGTCTAGCGGGCCCTTACAATGAGCAGTTCTTC

v_call: TRBV28
cdr3_length: 16
clone_size: -
d_call: TRBD1
j_call: TRBJ1-1
cdr3_aa: CASSSPSQGADTEAFF
cdr3_nt: TGTGCCAGCAGTTCCCCTTCACAGGGGGCCGACACTGAAGCTTTCTTT

v_call: TRBV9
cdr3_length: 14
clone_size: -
d_call: -
j_call: TRBJ1-2
cdr3_aa: CASSPGWGLSGYTF
cdr3_nt: TGTGCCAGCAGCCCCGGATGGGGTTTGAGCGGCTACACCTTC

v_call: TRBV5-1
cdr3_length: 17
clone_size: -
d_call: -
j_call: TRBJ1-1
cdr3_aa: CASSQSRDTGLNTEAFF
cdr3_nt: TGCGCCAGCAGCCAGTCCCGGGACACGGGCTTGAACACTGAAGCTTTCTTT

v_call: TRBV5-1
cdr3_length: 16
clone_size: -
d_call: -
j_call: TRBJ2-1
cdr3_aa: CASSLALSAGVSEQFF
cdr3_nt: TGCGCCAGCAGCTTGGCCTTGTCTGCCGGAGTCAGTGAGCAGTTCTTC

v_call: TRBV6-1
cdr3_length: 12
clone_size: -
d_call: -
j_call: TRBJ2-3
cdr3_aa: CASSVLTDTQYF
cdr3_nt: TGTGCCAGCAGTGTCCTTACAGATACGCAGTATTTT

v_call: TRBV27
cdr3_length: 13
clone_size: -
d_call: -
j_call: TRBJ2-3
cdr3_aa: CASSWDWSDTQYF
cdr3_nt: TGTGCCAGCAGTTGGGACTGGAGCGATACGCAGTATTTT

v_call: TRBV2
cdr3_length: 14
clone_size: -
d_call: -
j_call: TRBJ2-7
cdr3_aa: CASSRTQAIYEQYF
cdr3_nt: TGTGCCAGCAGTCGAACACAAGCCATCTACGAGCAGTACTTC

v_call: TRBV7-7
cdr3_length: 13
clone_size: few
d_call: -
j_call: TRBJ1-1
cdr3_aa: CASSLVLNTEAFF
cdr3_nt: TGTGCCAGCAGCTTAGTGTTGAACACTGAAGCTTTCTTT

v_call: TRBV5-1
cdr3_length: 12
clone_size: -
d_call: -
j_call: TRBJ2-1
cdr3_aa: CASSMENNEQFF
cdr3_nt: TGCGCCAGCAGCATGGAGAACAATGAGCAGTTCTTC

v_call: TRBV19
cdr3_length: 14
clone_size: -
d_call: -
j_call: TRBJ2-2
cdr3_aa: CASSSVQDTGELFF
cdr3_nt: TGTGCCAGTAGCAGCGTCCAGGACACCGGGGAGCTGTTTTTT

v_call: TRBV7-2
cdr3_length: 19
clone_size: -
d_call: -
j_call: TRBJ1-2
cdr3_aa: CASSLAGGAPGMANYGYTF
cdr3_nt: TGTGCCAGCAGCTTAGCCGGGGGGGCGCCAGGTATGGCTAACTATGGCTACACCTTC

v_call: TRBV4-3
cdr3_length: 16
clone_size: -
d_call: -
j_call: TRBJ1-2
cdr3_aa: CASSQDRGRGYYGYTF
cdr3_nt: TGCGCCAGCAGCCAAGATCGAGGCAGGGGTTACTATGGCTACACCTTC

v_call: TRBV30
cdr3_length: 16
clone_size: -
d_call: -
j_call: TRBJ1-4
cdr3_aa: CAWSPTSPGRVEKLFF
cdr3_nt: TGTGCCTGGAGTCCAACTTCCCCAGGGCGCGTAGAAAAACTGTTTTTT

v_call: TRBV27
cdr3_length: 14
clone_size: -
d_call: -
j_call: TRBJ2-4
cdr3_aa: CASSLQPFRDIQYF
cdr3_nt: TGTGCCAGCAGTTTACAGCCCTTCCGGGACATTCAGTACTTC

v_call: TRBV4-2
cdr3_length: 17
clone_size: few
d_call: TRBD2
j_call: TRBJ2-3
cdr3_aa: CASSPRAGGPWADTQYF
cdr3_nt: TGTGCCAGCAGCCCTCGGGCGGGAGGGCCCTGGGCAGATACGCAGTATTTT

v_call: TRBV15
cdr3_length: 15
clone_size: few
d_call: TRBD2
j_call: TRBJ2-1
cdr3_aa: CATSRTSGSFNEQFF
cdr3_nt: TGTGCCACCAGCAGGACTAGCGGGAGTTTTAATGAGCAGTTCTTC

v_call: TRBV7-2
cdr3_length: 14
clone_size: -
d_call: -
j_call: TRBJ1-1
cdr3_aa: CASSPAHGSTEAFF
cdr3_nt: TGTGCCAGCAGCCCCGCCCATGGAAGCACTGAAGCTTTCTTT

v_call: TRBV9
cdr3_length: 15
clone_size: -
d_call: TRBD1
j_call: TRBJ1-2
cdr3_aa: CASSVTGTGTYGYTF
cdr3_nt: TGTGCCAGCAGCGTCACCGGGACAGGGACCTATGGCTACACCTTC

v_call: TRBV6-5
cdr3_length: 14
clone_size: -
d_call: -
j_call: TRBJ2-5
cdr3_aa: CASSPQGRQETQYF
cdr3_nt: TGTGCCAGCAGTCCACAGGGCCGCCAAGAGACCCAGTACTTC

v_call: TRBV28
cdr3_length: 14
clone_size: few
d_call: TRBD1
j_call: TRBJ2-5
cdr3_aa: CASSPDRAVETQYF
cdr3_nt: TGTGCCAGCAGCCCCGACAGGGCGGTCGAGACCCAGTACTTC

v_call: TRBV18
cdr3_length: 15
clone_size: -
d_call: TRBD1
j_call: TRBJ1-2
cdr3_aa: CASSPRQGQTYGYTF
cdr3_nt: TGTGCCAGCTCACCACGTCAGGGACAGACCTATGGCTACACCTTC

v_call: TRBV5-4
cdr3_length: 16
clone_size: -
d_call: TRBD1
j_call: TRBJ2-7
cdr3_aa: CASSRGAGTGVYEQYF
cdr3_nt: TGTGCCAGCAGCCGAGGAGCCGGGACAGGGGTTTACGAGCAGTACTTC

v_call: TRBV28
cdr3_length: 16
clone_size: -
d_call: -
j_call: TRBJ1-5
cdr3_aa: CASSSSAGPLNQPQHF
cdr3_nt: TGTGCCAGCAGTTCCTCCGCGGGTCCCCTCAATCAGCCCCAGCATTTT

v_call: TRBV5-6
cdr3_length: 14
clone_size: -
d_call: TRBD2
j_call: TRBJ2-5
cdr3_aa: CASSFGTSEQTQYF
cdr3_nt: TGTGCCAGCAGCTTCGGGACTAGCGAGCAGACCCAGTACTTC

v_call: TRBV6-5
cdr3_length: 14
clone_size: -
d_call: -
j_call: TRBJ1-3
cdr3_aa: CASEAGRAGNTIYF
cdr3_nt: TGTGCCAGCGAAGCGGGCAGGGCTGGAAACACCATATATTTT

v_call: TRBV5-8
cdr3_length: 14
clone_size: -
d_call: TRBD1
j_call: TRBJ2-7
cdr3_aa: CASSFYRGTYEQYF
cdr3_nt: TGTGCCAGCAGCTTCTACAGGGGAACCTACGAGCAGTACTTC

v_call: TRBV18
cdr3_length: 13
clone_size: -
d_call: -
j_call: TRBJ1-1
cdr3_aa: CASSQDGDTEAFF
cdr3_nt: TGTGCCAGCTCCCAGGATGGGGACACTGAAGCTTTCTTT

v_call: TRBV7-2
cdr3_length: 15
clone_size: -
d_call: TRBD1
j_call: TRBJ2-2
cdr3_aa: CASRQRGPDTGELFF
cdr3_nt: TGTGCCAGCAGACAGAGGGGGCCCGACACCGGGGAGCTGTTTTTT

v_call: TRBV7-2
cdr3_length: 14
clone_size: -
d_call: -
j_call: TRBJ1-5
cdr3_aa: CASSLDRVEQPQHF
cdr3_nt: TGTGCCAGCAGCTTAGACAGGGTCGAACAGCCCCAGCATTTT

v_call: TRBV19
cdr3_length: 14
clone_size: -
d_call: -
j_call: TRBJ1-1
cdr3_aa: CASSIRGRNREAFF
cdr3_nt: TGTGCCAGTAGTATTCGGGGACGGAACAGGGAAGCTTTCTTT

v_call: TRBV4-3
cdr3_length: 17
clone_size: -
d_call: -
j_call: TRBJ2-2
cdr3_aa: CASSLHWGRGSPGELFF
cdr3_nt: TGCGCCAGCAGCCTCCACTGGGGCCGAGGGTCCCCCGGGGAGCTGTTTTTT

v_call: TRBV7-8
cdr3_length: 16
clone_size: -
d_call: TRBD2
j_call: TRBJ2-1
cdr3_aa: CASSLGIAGGYNEQFF
cdr3_nt: TGTGCCAGCAGCTTAGGGATAGCGGGAGGTTACAATGAGCAGTTCTTC

v_call: TRBV7-8
cdr3_length: 14
clone_size: -
d_call: TRBD1
j_call: TRBJ2-3
cdr3_aa: CASSPGQFLGTQYF
cdr3_nt: TGTGCCAGCAGCCCGGGACAGTTTCTTGGGACGCAGTATTTT

v_call: TRBV14
cdr3_length: 13
clone_size: -
d_call: -
j_call: TRBJ2-5
cdr3_aa: CASSQAAQETQYF
cdr3_nt: TGTGCCAGCAGCCAAGCCGCTCAAGAGACCCAGTACTTC

v_call: TRBV4-3
cdr3_length: 16
clone_size: once
d_call: -
j_call: TRBJ1-2
cdr3_aa: CASSQVGNGVNYGYTF
cdr3_nt: TGCGCCAGCAGCCAAGTGGGGAACGGAGTGAACTATGGCTACACCTTC

v_call: TRBV7-8
cdr3_length: 15
clone_size: -
d_call: TRBD1
j_call: TRBJ1-1
cdr3_aa: CASSLGRDRDTEAFF
cdr3_nt: TGTGCCAGCAGCTTAGGTCGGGACAGGGACACTGAAGCTTTCTTT

v_call: TRBV7-2
cdr3_length: 15
clone_size: -
d_call: TRBD2
j_call: TRBJ2-1
cdr3_aa: CASSPEGLAIGEQFF
cdr3_nt: TGTGCCAGCAGCCCAGAGGGACTAGCGATAGGGGAGCAGTTCTTC

v_call: TRBV4-2
cdr3_length: 16
clone_size: -
d_call: -
j_call: TRBJ2-5
cdr3_aa: CASSQDIDSQRETQYF
cdr3_nt: TGTGCCAGCAGCCAAGATATAGATAGCCAGAGAGAGACCCAGTACTTC

v_call: TRBV14
cdr3_length: 13
clone_size: -
d_call: -
j_call: TRBJ1-1
cdr3_aa: CASSQDYNTEAFF
cdr3_nt: TGTGCCAGCAGCCAGGACTATAACACTGAAGCTTTCTTT

v_call: TRBV29-1
cdr3_length: 13
clone_size: few
d_call: TRBD1
j_call: TRBJ2-5
cdr3_aa: CSVYPTGGKTQYF
cdr3_nt: TGCAGCGTTTATCCGACAGGGGGAAAGACCCAGTACTTC

v_call: TRBV9
cdr3_length: 15
clone_size: -
d_call: TRBD1
j_call: TRBJ1-1
cdr3_aa: CASSARDRVNTEAFF
cdr3_nt: TGTGCCAGCAGCGCTCGGGACAGAGTGAACACTGAAGCTTTCTTT

v_call: TRBV29-1
cdr3_length: 11
clone_size: -
d_call: -
j_call: TRBJ1-2
cdr3_aa: CSVEANYGYTF
cdr3_nt: TGCAGCGTTGAGGCTAACTATGGCTACACCTTC

v_call: TRBV19
cdr3_length: 16
clone_size: -
d_call: -
j_call: TRBJ2-2
cdr3_aa: CASSPGTHQGTGELFF
cdr3_nt: TGTGCCAGTAGTCCCGGGACACACCAGGGGACCGGGGAGCTGTTTTTT

v_call: TRBV6-6
cdr3_length: 14
clone_size: -
d_call: -
j_call: TRBJ2-7
cdr3_aa: CASSYGGAVYEQYF
cdr3_nt: TGTGCCAGCAGTTACGGGGGGGCGGTCTACGAGCAGTACTTC

v_call: TRBV7-9
cdr3_length: 12
clone_size: medium-sized
d_call: -
j_call: TRBJ1-3
cdr3_aa: CASSLYTNTIYF
cdr3_nt: TGTGCCAGCAGCTTATATACAAACACCATATATTTT

v_call: TRBV7-2
cdr3_length: 14
clone_size: -
d_call: -
j_call: TRBJ1-5
cdr3_aa: CASSLQGGNQPQHF
cdr3_nt: TGTGCCAGCAGCTTACAGGGCGGCAATCAGCCCCAGCATTTT

v_call: TRBV14
cdr3_length: 16
clone_size: -
d_call: TRBD1
j_call: TRBJ2-1
cdr3_aa: CASSQLGQGAYNEQFF
cdr3_nt: TGTGCCAGCAGCCAATTGGGACAGGGGGCCTACAATGAGCAGTTCTTC

v_call: TRBV28
cdr3_length: 17
clone_size: -
d_call: -
j_call: TRBJ1-6
cdr3_aa: CASSLSPPRDIHSPLHF
cdr3_nt: TGTGCCAGCAGTTTATCACCCCCTAGGGACATCCACTCACCCCTCCACTTT

v_call: TRBV19
cdr3_length: 14
clone_size: -
d_call: -
j_call: TRBJ1-1
cdr3_aa: CASSIAGRATEAFF
cdr3_nt: TGTGCCAGTAGTATAGCCGGCAGGGCGACTGAAGCTTTCTTT